Shown below are 29 T cell receptor beta chains from a single sample sequenced in a study of blood T cell repertoires in COVID-19. Produced via immunoSEQ multiplex PCR; TCRdb's table is partial and in-frame only. The sample holds approximately 250,000 clones; 75% to 85% are singletons and the top ten take around 5.5%. Sequencing used peripheral blood. All receptors derive from a man aged 50-59 years with COVID-19, enrolled during active disease.

The chain combines TRBV27 with TRBJ1-2, with TRBD1 identical over 7 bases. V dropped 6 bases and J dropped 4; count of bases not matched to a gene: 11. Germline V gene sequence: CDR1 MNHEY, CDR2 SMNVEV (reference sequence). This CDR3 has 15 amino acids. The CDR3 region is CASSPRGQRLYGYTF. CDR3 nucleotide sequence: TGTGCCAGCAGCCCAAGGGGACAGCGCCTCTATGGCTACACCTTC.

The J gene is TRBJ2-6, the V gene TRBV27; 9 nucleotides line up with TRBD2. The CDR3 covers 18 residues. CDR1 MNHEY and CDR2 SMNVEV come from the germline V gene (reference sequence). Trimming removed 5 bases from V and 0 bases from J; junction bases left unmatched: 8. In DNA, the CDR3 is TGTGCCAGCAGTACAGTAGCGGGGGCGGACTCTGGGGCCAACGTCCTGACTTTC. Its protein product is CASSTVAGADSGANVLTF.

The chain combines TRBV4-1 with TRBJ2-3; tentative D call: TRBD2 (6 bases). Germline V gene data show CDR1 as MGHRA and CDR2 as YSYEKL. V was cut by 4 bases and J by 9 bases, with 17 bases left in between. This CDR3 has 14 residues. The CDR3 DNA reads TGCGCCAGCAGCCCTTATGGAGGGCGAGAGACGCAGTATTTT. This encodes CASSPYGGRETQYF.

This clone was counted a few times. In DNA form, the CDR3 reads TGCAGCGGGACCGGGACAGGGTCTTACGAGCAGTACTTC. Translated: CSGTGTGSYEQYF. The chain uses TRBV29-1 and TRBJ2-7, with 9 bases that match TRBD1. Germline V gene sequence: CDR1 SQVTM, CDR2 ANQGSEA. This CDR3 comprises 13 residues. V dropped 7 bases and J dropped 4; count of bases not matched to a gene: 8.

This rearrangement joins TRBV19 to TRBJ1-5, with a tentative D call TRBD1 (6 bases). The CDR3 runs 15 residues. V lost 1 base to trimming and J lost 3 bases, with 10 bases between them. Per the germline V gene, CDR1 is LNHDA and CDR2 is SQIVND (reference sequence). The CDR3, as DNA: TGTGCCAGTAGTATAGTGGGACAAGCCAATCAGCCCCAGCATTTT. Translated: CASSIVGQANQPQHF.

V and J are TRBV27 and TRBJ2-7, with 11 bases lining up with TRBD1. In germline, CDR1 is MNHEY, CDR2 SMNVEV (reference sequence). With V trimmed by 3 bases and J by 4 bases, 14 bases remained unmatched. The CDR3 totals 18 residues. The DNA for the CDR3 is TGTGCCAGCAGTTTCCGCCGGGACAGGGGGTCTTTAGGGTACGAGCAGTACTTC. This gives the protein CASSFRRDRGSLGYEQYF.

The chain recombines TRBV12-3 or TRBV12-4 with TRBJ2-5, with TRBD1 identical over 7 bases. V shed 9 bases and J 5 bases; nucleotides not matched to a gene: 9. The CDR3 has 13 residues. CDR3 sequence (DNA): TGTGCCAGTAATACAGGGGTCTGGGAGACCCAGTACTTC. It codes for CASNTGVWETQYF.

This chain links TRBV14 with TRBJ1-4; 9 bases match TRBD1. This CDR3 region has 16 residues. V dropped 0 bases and J dropped 9; count of bases not matched to a gene: 8. Per the germline V gene, CDR1 is SGHDN and CDR2 is FVKESK. CDR3 DNA: TGTGCCAGCAGCCAAGATCGGGGACAGGGTTATCAAAAACTGTTTTTT. Protein: CASSQDRGQGYQKLFF. The full variable domain, with the rest looked up from reference TRBV14 and TRBJ1-4, is EAGVTQFPSHSVIEKGQTVTLRCDPISGHDNLYWYRRVMGKEIKFLLHFVKESKQDESGMPNNRFLAERTGGTYSTLKVQPAELEDSGVYFCASSQDRGQGYQKLFFGSGTQLSVL.

CDR3 sequence (DNA): TGTGCCAGCAGCAACTTAAGACAGGGGGCCGATGGAAACACCATATATTTT. Protein sequence: CASSNLRQGADGNTIYF. The V call is TRBV21-1, the J call TRBJ1-3; the table's D call of TRBD1 was not tested on the DNA. TRBV21-1 is deemed a pseudogene. This CDR3 has 17 residues.

The chain employs TRBV4-3 and TRBJ2-7; 7 bases map to TRBD1. CDR1 and CDR2 (germline): LGHNA, YSLEER. The CDR3 loop spans 16 amino acids. The ends lost 0 bases at V and 2 bases at J; junction bases unmatched: 7. The CDR3 region is CASSQDRDSYPYEQYF. The DNA of the CDR3 is TGCGCCAGCAGCCAAGATCGGGACAGCTATCCCTACGAGCAGTACTTC.

In this sample, this clone turned up a few times. The genes are TRBV5-1 and TRBJ1-4; D remains ambiguous. Germline V gene lookup returns CDR1 SGHRS and CDR2 YFSETQ. V lost 4 bases and J 5 bases, leaving 18 bases between the germline ends. CDR3 length: 16 residues. The CDR3 sequence is CASSERGLPGNEKLFF. CDR3 sequence (DNA): TGCGCCAGCAGCGAGAGAGGACTCCCCGGGAATGAAAAACTGTTTTTT.

This rearrangement joins TRBV19 to TRBJ2-1; TRBD2 matches at 13 bases. CDR3 length: 15 amino acids. V lost 5 bases and J lost 7; bases outside the gene matches: 5. Germline V gene sequence: CDR1 LNHDA, CDR2 SQIVND (reference sequence). In DNA, the CDR3 is TGTGCCAGTAGTGAACTAGCGGGGGGGCCGAATGAGCAGTTCTTC. Translating gives CASSELAGGPNEQFF.

V usage is TRBV4-1 and J usage is TRBJ1-2; possible D gene TRBD1, 5 bases. V shed 0 bases and J shed 6 bases, with 20 bases lying between them. Germline CDR1 MGHRA, CDR2 YSYEKL. The CDR3 covers 17 residues. This chain's CDR3 is CASSQDETAALGHGYTF. The CDR3 nucleotides are TGCGCCAGCAGCCAAGATGAGACAGCAGCTCTTGGTCATGGCTACACCTTC.

This clone has only one observation. This chain connects TRBV10-3 to TRBJ1-2; 9 positions agree with TRBD1. CDR1 and CDR2 from the germline V gene are ENHRY and SYGVKD. V shed 4 bases, J shed 4 bases, and the junction held 4 bases outside the gene matches. This CDR3 comprises 14 residues. In DNA form, the CDR3 reads TGTGCCATCAGTGGTCAACAGGGGGCCTATGGCTACACCTTC. Protein: CAISGQQGAYGYTF.

Only one count was recorded for this clone. V is TRBV7-8 and J is TRBJ2-1; D is possibly TRBD2 (5 bases). Trimming removed 5 bases from V and 13 bases from J, with 27 bases in between. There are 16 residues in the CDR3. Germline V gene lookup returns CDR1 SGHVS and CDR2 FQNEAQ. For the CDR3, the DNA is TGTGCCAGCAGCCCATCGGGGTTAGCAGGTGATCTCAATCAGTTCTTC. Amino acids: CASSPSGLAGDLNQFF.

The V gene is TRBV13, the J gene TRBJ2-7; the match to TRBD1 covers 7 bases. V shed 1 base and J 4 bases; nucleotides not matched to a gene: 4. The CDR3 is 14 residues long. Germline V gene lookup returns CDR1 PRHDT and CDR2 FYEKMQ (reference sequence). The DNA for the CDR3 is TGTGCCAGCAGCTTAGAAGGGGGCGTTTACGAGCAGTACTTC. As protein: CASSLEGGVYEQYF.

This clone was counted between two and nine times. This rearrangement joins TRBV10-2 to TRBJ2-3, with TRBD2 identical over 12 bases. V lost 4 bases to trimming and J lost 8 bases; unmatched junction nucleotides: 1. This CDR3 contains 13 residues. In germline, CDR1 is WSHSY, CDR2 SAAADI. In nucleotides, the CDR3 is TGCGCCAGCAGTGCTAGCGGGGGGGTTACGCAGTATTTT. Its translation: CASSASGGVTQYF.

The chain combines TRBV19 with TRBJ2-1; D gene ambiguous. Germline CDR1 is LNHDA and CDR2 is SQIVND (reference sequence). This CDR3 region has 15 residues. Between the trimmed V and J ends, which lost 1 base and 6 bases, there was a span of 13 bases. The CDR3 bases are TGTGCCAGTAGTATAGTAGGTGCCCCTAGCAATGAGCAGTTCTTC. Translation: CASSIVGAPSNEQFF.

This sequence joins TRBV6-5 and TRBJ1-4, with 7 bases lining up with TRBD1. V lost 6 bases to trimming and J lost 4 bases; unmatched junction nucleotides: 5. Germline CDR1 and CDR2: MNHEY and SVGAGI. The CDR3 is made up of 14 amino acids. Here the CDR3 reads CASRSGGSNEKLFF. The CDR3 nucleotides read TGTGCCAGCAGGTCAGGGGGGAGTAATGAAAAACTGTTTTTT.

The chain is built from TRBV27 and TRBJ1-6; D might be TRBD1 (6 bases). Germline CDR1 reads MNHEY; CDR2 reads SMNVEV (reference sequence). Trimming removed 0 bases at V and 7 bases at J, with 10 bases between. The CDR3 is 15 amino acids. CDR3 amino acids: CASSLSGGVNSPLHF. In DNA form, the CDR3 reads TGTGCCAGCAGTTTATCAGGGGGTGTGAATTCACCCCTCCACTTT.

The V call is TRBV28, the J call TRBJ1-2; no clear D. Germline CDR1 is MDHEN and CDR2 is SYDVKM. V lost 5 bases, J lost 2 bases, and 6 bases lay in between. CDR3 length: 12 residues. The CDR3 bases are TGTGCCAGCAGTATACAGAACTATGGCTACACCTTC. Translating it yields CASSIQNYGYTF.

This rearrangement joins TRBV6-2 or TRBV6-3 to TRBJ2-2; D possibly corresponds to TRBD2 (6 bases). The CDR3 spans 15 residues. CDR1 MNHEY and CDR2 SVGEGT come from the germline V gene. V was clipped by 6 bases and J by 6 bases, with 17 bases between them. CDR3 DNA sequence: TGTGCCAGCAGCCAACGACTCGGGGGTCCCGGGGAGCTGTTTTTT. It yields the protein CASSQRLGGPGELFF.

This chain uses TRBV7-2 with TRBJ1-2, with D maybe TRBD1 (5 bases). Germline values: CDR1 SGHTA, CDR2 FQGNSA. CDR3 length: 15 residues. V lost 5 bases to trimming and J lost 4 bases, with 17 bases between them. The CDR3 DNA reads as TGTGCCAGCAGCCCCCTTTCAGGGCAGACCTATGGCTACACCTTC. This translates into CASSPLSGQTYGYTF.

The V gene is TRBV28, the J gene TRBJ1-1; a possible D gene is TRBD1 (5 bases). V was clipped by 7 bases and J by 11 bases, with 17 bases between them. Per the germline V gene, CDR1 is MDHEN and CDR2 is SYDVKM. The CDR3 has 12 residues. Written as DNA, the CDR3 is TGTGCCAGCAATGACGGGGGAAGATTGGCTTTCTTT. It yields the protein CASNDGGRLAFF.

The chain uses TRBV27 and TRBJ1-1; D may be TRBD1 (6 bases). The germline V and J ends were trimmed by 6 bases and 0 bases, with 8 bases remaining between them. The CDR3 consists of 13 residues. Germline assignment: CDR1 MNHEY and CDR2 SMNVEV (reference sequence). The CDR3 coding sequence is TGTGCCAGCAGCAGGGGAATGAACACTGAAGCTTTCTTT. Amino acid sequence: CASSRGMNTEAFF.

The chain recombines TRBV5-1 with TRBJ1-4; D is unclear. From germline, CDR1 is SGHRS and CDR2 YFSETQ. The CDR3 totals 15 residues. The V end was cut by 1 base, the J end by 3 bases, with 10 bases between. The CDR3 coding sequence is TGCGCCAGCAGCTTGAACGGGTGGGCTAATGAAAAACTGTTTTTT. Its translation: CASSLNGWANEKLFF.

CDR3 nucleotides: TGTGCCAGCAGTTACGGGGACAGTGCCTACGAGCAGTACTTC. Its protein product is CASSYGDSAYEQYF. This rearrangement joins TRBV6-6 to TRBJ2-7; 7 nucleotides agree with TRBD1. The CDR3 is made up of 14 amino acids. V lost 2 bases, J lost 2 bases, and 3 bases stayed unmatched. Per germline, CDR1 MNHNY and CDR2 SVGAGI (reference sequence).

The rearrangement joins TRBV30 to TRBJ2-7, with 9 bases aligning to TRBD1. The CDR3 consists of 11 residues. Germline trimming cut 5 bases from V and 5 bases from J; bases unmatched to any gene: 1. The germline gives CDR1 GTSNPN, CDR2 SVGIG (reference sequence). The CDR3 sequence: CAWGQGNEQYF. The CDR3 DNA is TGTGCCTGGGGACAGGGGAACGAGCAGTACTTC.

In its sample, this clone was seen once. The CDR3 region is CASSIWTSGGNLNTGELFF. CDR3 sequence (DNA): TGTGCCAGTAGTATTTGGACTAGCGGGGGAAACCTGAACACCGGGGAGCTGTTTTTT. The chain couples TRBV19 to TRBJ2-2, with 13 bases aligning to TRBD2. V lost 3 bases and J lost 1; bases outside the gene matches: 8. Per germline, CDR1 LNHDA and CDR2 SQIVND (reference sequence). The CDR3 is made up of 19 amino acids.